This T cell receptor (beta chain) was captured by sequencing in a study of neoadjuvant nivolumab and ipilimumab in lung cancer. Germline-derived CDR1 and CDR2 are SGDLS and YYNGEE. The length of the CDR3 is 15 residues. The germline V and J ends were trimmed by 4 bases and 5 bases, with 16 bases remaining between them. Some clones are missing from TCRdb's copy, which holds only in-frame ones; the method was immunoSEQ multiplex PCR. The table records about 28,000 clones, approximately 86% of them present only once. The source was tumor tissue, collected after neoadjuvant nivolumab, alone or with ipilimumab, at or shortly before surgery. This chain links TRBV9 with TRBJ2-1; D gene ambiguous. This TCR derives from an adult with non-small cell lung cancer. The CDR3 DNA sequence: TGTGCCAGCAGCTCACCGGGTGGGTTGAACAATGAGCAGTTCTTC. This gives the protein CASSSPGGLNNEQFF.